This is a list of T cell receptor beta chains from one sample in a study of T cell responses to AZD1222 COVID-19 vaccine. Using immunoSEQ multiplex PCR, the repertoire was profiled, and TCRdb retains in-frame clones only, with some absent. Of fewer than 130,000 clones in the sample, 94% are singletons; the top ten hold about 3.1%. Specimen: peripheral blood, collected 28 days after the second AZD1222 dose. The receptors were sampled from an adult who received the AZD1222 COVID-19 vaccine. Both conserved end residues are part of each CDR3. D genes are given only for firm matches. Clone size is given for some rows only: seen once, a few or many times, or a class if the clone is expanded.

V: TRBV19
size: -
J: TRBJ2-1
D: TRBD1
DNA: TGTGCCAGTCGGGACAGGGTGTACAATGAGCAGTTCTTC
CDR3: CASRDRVYNEQFF

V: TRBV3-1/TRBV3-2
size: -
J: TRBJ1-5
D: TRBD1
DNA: TGTGCCAGCAGCCGGGGACAGTCCTCATGGTCCCAGCATTTT
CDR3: CASSRGQSSWSQHF

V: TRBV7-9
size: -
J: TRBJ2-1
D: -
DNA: TGTGCCAGCAGCTTCGAGGTTCCTACCCCCTACAATGAGCAGTTCTTC
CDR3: CASSFEVPTPYNEQFF

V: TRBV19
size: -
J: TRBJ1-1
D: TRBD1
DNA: TGTGCCAGCCGTACAGGGGGCACTGAAGCTTTCTTT
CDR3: CASRTGGTEAFF

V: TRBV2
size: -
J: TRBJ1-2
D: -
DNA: TGTGCCAGCACCGGGTGGGGGAGTGGCTATGGCTACACCTTC
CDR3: CASTGWGSGYGYTF

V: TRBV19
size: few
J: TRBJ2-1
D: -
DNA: TGTGCCAGTAGTTCGGTGAGTGGAGCCTACAATGAGCAGTTCTTC
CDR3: CASSSVSGAYNEQFF

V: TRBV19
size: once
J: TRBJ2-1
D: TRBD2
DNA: TGTGCCAGTAGTTCCTGGGGGGGACGGTACAATGAGCAGTTCTTC
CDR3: CASSSWGGRYNEQFF

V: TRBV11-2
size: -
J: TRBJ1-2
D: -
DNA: TGTGCCAGCAGCTTCGGGTTCCGAGGGGTCGCTGGCTACACCTTC
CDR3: CASSFGFRGVAGYTF

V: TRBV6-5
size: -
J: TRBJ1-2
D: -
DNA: TGTGCCAGCCAACCCCAAGAGGGTTATGGCTACACCTTC
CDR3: CASQPQEGYGYTF

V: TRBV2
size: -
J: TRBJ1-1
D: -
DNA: TGTGCCAGCAGTGAGGCAGGGGCGAACACTGAAGCTTTCTTT
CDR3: CASSEAGANTEAFF

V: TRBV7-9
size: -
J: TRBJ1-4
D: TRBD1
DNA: TGTGCCAGCAGCCTGCCAGGGGGGACTAATGAAAAACTGTTTTTT
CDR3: CASSLPGGTNEKLFF

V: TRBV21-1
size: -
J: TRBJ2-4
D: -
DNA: TGTGCCAGCAGCAAGGTCCCTCAAAACATTCAGTACTTC
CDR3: CASSKVPQNIQYF

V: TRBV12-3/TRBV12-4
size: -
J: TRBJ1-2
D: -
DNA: TGTGCCAGCAGCCCGGCCGGGCGACGGGGCTACACCTTC
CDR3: CASSPAGRRGYTF

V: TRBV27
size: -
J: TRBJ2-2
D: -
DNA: TGTGCCAGCAGTTTAAACCGGGGAACCGGGGAGCTGTTTTTT
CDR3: CASSLNRGTGELFF

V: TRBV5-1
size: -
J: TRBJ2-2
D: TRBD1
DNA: TGCGCCAGCAGCTTCGAGGAATACCGGGACAGCGCGAACACCGGGGAGCTGTTTTTT
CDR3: CASSFEEYRDSANTGELFF

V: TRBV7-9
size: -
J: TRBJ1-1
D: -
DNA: TGTGCCAGCAGCTTAGAAAATGAAGCTTTCTTT
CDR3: CASSLENEAFF

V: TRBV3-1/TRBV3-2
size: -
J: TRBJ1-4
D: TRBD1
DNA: TGTGCCAGCAGCCAAGATTTCAGCGACAGGGGGCTTGAAAAACTGTTTTTT
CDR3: CASSQDFSDRGLEKLFF

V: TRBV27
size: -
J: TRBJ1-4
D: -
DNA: TGTGCCAGCAGTACAGGGATCAATCAAAAACTGTTTTTT
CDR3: CASSTGINQKLFF

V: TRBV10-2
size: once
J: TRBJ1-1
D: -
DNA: TGCGCCAGCAGTGAGTTTTTTCGACGGCCGAACACTGAAGCTTTCTTT
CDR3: CASSEFFRRPNTEAFF

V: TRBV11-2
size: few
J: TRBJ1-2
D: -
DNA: TGTGCCAGCACAAGAACCGGGAAGTATGGCTACACCTTC
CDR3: CASTRTGKYGYTF

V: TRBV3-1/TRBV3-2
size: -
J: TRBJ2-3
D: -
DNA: TGTGCCAGCAGCCAAGGGGTTTCGGGCACAGATACGCAGTATTTT
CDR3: CASSQGVSGTDTQYF

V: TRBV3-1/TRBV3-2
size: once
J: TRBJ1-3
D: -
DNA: TGTGCCAGCAGCCAAGGTCTTTACTCTGGAAACACCATATATTTT
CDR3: CASSQGLYSGNTIYF